This passage covers 23 T cell receptor beta chains from one sample sequenced in a study of blood T cell repertoires in COVID-19. Clones were sequenced by immunoSEQ multiplex PCR, and TCRdb holds only the in-frame ones, with some missing. In the table there are fewer than 500,000 clones, about 85% of which are singletons. Input material: PBMCs or T cells enriched from blood (not recorded which). The receptors derive from a woman under 30 with acute COVID-19.

The V and J genes are TRBV7-9 and TRBJ2-7, with D maybe TRBD2 (6 bases). V was pared by 2 bases and J by 7 bases, with 12 bases between. This CDR3 spans 13 amino acids. The germline V gene has CDR1 SEHNR and CDR2 FQNEAQ (reference sequence). The CDR3 region is CASSLIPGEEQYF. The CDR3 DNA sequence: TGTGCCAGCAGCTTAATTCCGGGGGAAGAGCAGTACTTC.

The V call is TRBV7-9, the J call TRBJ2-2; D possibly corresponds to TRBD1 (7 bases). Trimming left V 1 base short and J 0 bases short, with 18 bases between. Germline-derived CDR1 and CDR2 are SEHNR and FQNEAQ (reference sequence). The CDR3 sequence is 19 residues long. Here the CDR3 DNA reads TGTGCCAGCAGCTTAGGGATTCGGACAGGAGGGTCGAACACCGGGGAGCTGTTTTTT. Protein: CASSLGIRTGGSNTGELFF.

The V call is TRBV5-6, the J call TRBJ2-7, with D perhaps matching TRBD1 (5 bases). V was shortened by 0 bases and J by 3 bases, with 13 bases between the two germline ends. From germline, CDR1 is SGHDT and CDR2 YYEEEE. The CDR3 contains 15 residues. This CDR3 reads CASSLAGPRNYEQYF. The CDR3 nucleotides are TGTGCCAGCAGCTTGGCAGGGCCGAGGAACTACGAGCAGTACTTC.

The chain combines TRBV10-3 with TRBJ1-2; D is unresolved. CDR3 length equals 16 residues. Germline V gene lookup returns CDR1 ENHRY and CDR2 SYGVKD. Trimming took 6 bases from V and 3 from J, leaving 20 bases between them. CDR3 nucleotide sequence: TGTGCCATCAGAATCTTGGCCAAGCTAGTATACTATGGCTACACCTTC. It encodes CAIRILAKLVYYGYTF.

The J gene is TRBJ1-1, the V gene TRBV7-9; D not resolved. CDR3 size: 13 residues. Germline-derived CDR1 and CDR2 are SEHNR and FQNEAQ (reference sequence). Trimming left V 5 bases short and J 1 base short, with 8 bases between. The CDR3 reads CASSSRQNTEAFF. CDR3 nucleotides: TGTGCCAGCAGCAGTAGACAGAACACTGAAGCTTTCTTT.

The V call is TRBV7-9, the J call TRBJ1-2, with TRBD1 identical over 7 bases. The germline gives CDR1 SEHNR, CDR2 FQNEAQ (reference sequence). The length of the CDR3 is 16 residues. The ends lost 1 base at V and 4 bases at J; junction bases unmatched: 9. The CDR3 is CASSLGGNRDSYGYTF. Written as DNA, the CDR3 is TGTGCCAGCAGCTTAGGCGGCAACCGGGACAGCTATGGCTACACCTTC.

The J gene is TRBJ2-7, the V gene TRBV5-4, with TRBD1 as a possible D gene (6 bases). Between the trimmed V and J ends, which lost 3 bases and 4 bases, there was a span of 8 bases. Germline V gives CDR1 SGHNT, CDR2 YYREEE (reference sequence). The CDR3 consists of 12 residues. The CDR3 nucleotides are TGTGCCAGCAGCTCACAGGGTTACGAGCAGTACTTC. It translates to CASSSQGYEQYF.

The chain links TRBV12-3 or TRBV12-4 to TRBJ2-1; 8 bases are a match to TRBD1. The CDR3 has 12 amino acids. J was trimmed by 9 bases and V by 6 bases; bases with no gene match: 4. CDR3 sequence reads: CASSRQGIEQFF. CDR3 sequence (DNA): TGTGCCAGCAGCCGACAGGGGATTGAGCAGTTCTTC.

Only one count was recorded for this clone. This chain connects TRBV6-5 to TRBJ2-7, with TRBD1 matching over 11 bases. The ends lost 8 bases at V and 7 bases at J; junction bases unmatched: 7. The CDR3 runs to 13 residues. CDR1 MNHEY and CDR2 SVGAGI come from the germline V gene. Here the CDR3 reads CASEDRGRGEQYF. The CDR3 DNA sequence: TGTGCCAGCGAGGACAGGGGGCGCGGGGAGCAGTACTTC.

This clone was observed a single time. This chain links TRBV5-6 with TRBJ2-5; 10 bases line up with TRBD1. This CDR3 contains 15 residues. Trimming removed 4 bases from V and 5 bases from J; junction bases left unmatched: 8. Germline-derived CDR1 and CDR2 are SGHDT and YYEEEE. CDR3 protein: CASSAGTGVRETQYF. CDR3 bases: TGTGCCAGCAGCGCCGGGACAGGGGTTCGGGAGACCCAGTACTTC.

The chain carries TRBV11-2 and TRBJ2-1; 9 bases agree with TRBD1. V lost 6 bases to trimming and J lost 8 bases; unmatched junction nucleotides: 11. The CDR3 sequence is 15 residues long. The V gene's germline CDR1 is SGHAT and CDR2 FQNNGV. CDR3 in amino acids: CASSYNRGPSYEQFF. DNA for the CDR3: TGTGCCAGCAGTTATAACAGGGGGCCTAGCTATGAGCAGTTCTTC.

This clone was recorded at least ten times. The CDR3 DNA reads TGTGCCAGCAGCTTAGTCGGAGGGGAAGCTTTCTTT. Residues: CASSLVGGEAFF. The chain combines TRBV7-9 with TRBJ1-1, with D unresolved. The CDR3 runs 12 residues. CDR1 SEHNR and CDR2 FQNEAQ come from the germline V gene (reference sequence). Trimming took 1 base from V and 8 from J, leaving 8 bases between them.

The chain links TRBV30 to TRBJ2-5; D is possibly TRBD2 (6 bases). The CDR3 loop spans 13 amino acids. The V gene's germline CDR1 is GTSNPN and CDR2 SVGIG (reference sequence). The germline V and J ends were trimmed by 0 bases and 4 bases, with 9 bases remaining between them. The CDR3 DNA sequence: TGTGCCTGGAGTGTAGGAGGGGCAGAGACCCAGTACTTC. Translation: CAWSVGGAETQYF. The full variable domain, rest sourced from reference TRBV30 and TRBJ2-5, is SQTIHQWPATLVQPVGSPLSLECTVEGTSNPNLYWYRQAAGRGLQLLFYSVGIGQISSEVPQNLSASRPQDRQFILSSKKLLLSDSGFYLCAWSVGGAETQYFGPGTRLLVL.

The chain employs TRBV5-1 and TRBJ2-2; 8 bases match TRBD1. V lost 3 bases, J lost 5 bases, and 6 bases stayed unmatched. The CDR3 runs 15 residues. CDR1 is SGHRS and CDR2 is YFSETQ in the germline V gene. The CDR3 spells CASSSGQEPTGELFF. The CDR3 coding sequence is TGCGCCAGCAGCTCGGGACAGGAGCCTACCGGGGAGCTGTTTTTT.

This chain links TRBV10-1 with TRBJ1-4; no clear D gene. CDR3 length: 13 residues. CDR1 and CDR2 from the germline V gene are WNHNN and SYGVQD (reference sequence). V lost 5 bases, J lost 4 bases, and 8 bases lay in between. Written as DNA, the CDR3 is TGCGCCAGCAGTTCGGAGTTTAATGAAAAACTGTTTTTT. Its protein is CASSSEFNEKLFF.

This chain joins TRBV7-2 and TRBJ2-2; the D is unclear. Germline V gene lookup returns CDR1 SGHTA and CDR2 FQGNSA. Trimming pared 3 bases from V and 3 bases from J, leaving 11 bases between. The CDR3 loop spans 15 amino acids. The CDR3 here is CASSFRYGDTGELFF. Here the CDR3 DNA reads TGTGCCAGCAGCTTTCGTTACGGAGACACCGGGGAGCTGTTTTTT.

V usage is TRBV18 and J usage is TRBJ2-7; no reliable D call. This CDR3 spans 13 amino acids. V was pared by 2 bases and J by 3 bases, with 8 bases between. Germline loops: CDR1 KGHSH, CDR2 LQKENI. CDR3 protein: CASSPTELYEQYF. The DNA of the CDR3 is TGTGCCAGCTCACCAACCGAACTCTACGAGCAGTACTTC.

This clone was counted between two and nine times. This rearrangement joins TRBV5-4 to TRBJ1-6, with 9 nucleotides matching TRBD1. Germline trimming cut 4 bases from V and 9 bases from J; bases unmatched to any gene: 8. Germline CDR1 and CDR2: SGHNT and YYREEE (reference sequence). This CDR3 region has 15 residues. DNA of the CDR3: TGTGCCAGCAGCCCGGGACAGGGCTTGGGTTCACCCCTCCACTTT. As protein: CASSPGQGLGSPLHF. Supplemented by reference TRBV5-4 and TRBJ1-6, the full variable domain reads ETGVTQSPTHLIKTRGQQVTLRCSSQSGHNTVSWYQQALGQGPQFIFQYYREEENGRGNFPPRFSGLQFPNYSSELNVNALELDDSALYLCASSPGQGLGSPLHFGNGTRLTVT.

The chain has TRBV12-3 or TRBV12-4 and TRBJ1-1, with TRBD1 identical over 7 bases. V was pared by 7 bases and J by 6 bases, with 8 bases of the junction left unmatched. This CDR3 has 13 amino acids. The CDR3 bases are TGTGCCAGCATTATACAGGGGATGGCTGAAGCTTTCTTT. Encoded protein: CASIIQGMAEAFF.

This clone was observed a single time. The chain carries TRBV4-1 and TRBJ2-7; D perhaps matches TRBD1 (6 bases). The germline CDR1 and CDR2 sequences are MGHRA and YSYEKL. V was cut by 2 bases and J by 2 bases, with 13 bases left in between. The CDR3 spans 15 residues. CDR3 in DNA: TGCGCCAGCAGCCAAAACGGACAGTGGACCTACGAGCAGTACTTC. Amino acids: CASSQNGQWTYEQYF.

The rearrangement links TRBV9 to TRBJ1-1, with 7 bases fitting TRBD1. CDR1 and CDR2 (germline): SGDLS, YYNGEE. This CDR3 contains 14 residues. V was pared by 4 bases and J by 4 bases, with 7 bases of the junction left unmatched. DNA for the CDR3: TGTGCCAGCAGCCTACAGGGGCGGAGCACTGAAGCTTTCTTT. It translates to CASSLQGRSTEAFF.

This chain connects TRBV11-2 to TRBJ2-5; unclear D gene. The CDR3 runs 14 residues. V was shortened by 5 bases and J by 4 bases, with 14 bases between the two germline ends. Germline CDR1 reads SGHAT; CDR2 reads FQNNGV. CDR3 region: CASSRRGILETQYF. DNA of the CDR3: TGTGCCAGCAGCCGGCGCGGTATCTTAGAGACCCAGTACTTC.

This clone was observed once. J is TRBJ2-3 and V is TRBV19; 9 bases are a match to TRBD2. Germline-derived CDR1 and CDR2 are LNHDA and SQIVND (reference sequence). The CDR3 loop spans 16 amino acids. Unmatched junction bases numbered 11, after V lost 1 base and J lost 9 bases. CDR3 loop: CASSIGDTSGRLTQYF. In nucleotides, the CDR3 is TGTGCCAGTAGTATAGGGGATACCAGCGGGAGGTTGACGCAGTATTTT.